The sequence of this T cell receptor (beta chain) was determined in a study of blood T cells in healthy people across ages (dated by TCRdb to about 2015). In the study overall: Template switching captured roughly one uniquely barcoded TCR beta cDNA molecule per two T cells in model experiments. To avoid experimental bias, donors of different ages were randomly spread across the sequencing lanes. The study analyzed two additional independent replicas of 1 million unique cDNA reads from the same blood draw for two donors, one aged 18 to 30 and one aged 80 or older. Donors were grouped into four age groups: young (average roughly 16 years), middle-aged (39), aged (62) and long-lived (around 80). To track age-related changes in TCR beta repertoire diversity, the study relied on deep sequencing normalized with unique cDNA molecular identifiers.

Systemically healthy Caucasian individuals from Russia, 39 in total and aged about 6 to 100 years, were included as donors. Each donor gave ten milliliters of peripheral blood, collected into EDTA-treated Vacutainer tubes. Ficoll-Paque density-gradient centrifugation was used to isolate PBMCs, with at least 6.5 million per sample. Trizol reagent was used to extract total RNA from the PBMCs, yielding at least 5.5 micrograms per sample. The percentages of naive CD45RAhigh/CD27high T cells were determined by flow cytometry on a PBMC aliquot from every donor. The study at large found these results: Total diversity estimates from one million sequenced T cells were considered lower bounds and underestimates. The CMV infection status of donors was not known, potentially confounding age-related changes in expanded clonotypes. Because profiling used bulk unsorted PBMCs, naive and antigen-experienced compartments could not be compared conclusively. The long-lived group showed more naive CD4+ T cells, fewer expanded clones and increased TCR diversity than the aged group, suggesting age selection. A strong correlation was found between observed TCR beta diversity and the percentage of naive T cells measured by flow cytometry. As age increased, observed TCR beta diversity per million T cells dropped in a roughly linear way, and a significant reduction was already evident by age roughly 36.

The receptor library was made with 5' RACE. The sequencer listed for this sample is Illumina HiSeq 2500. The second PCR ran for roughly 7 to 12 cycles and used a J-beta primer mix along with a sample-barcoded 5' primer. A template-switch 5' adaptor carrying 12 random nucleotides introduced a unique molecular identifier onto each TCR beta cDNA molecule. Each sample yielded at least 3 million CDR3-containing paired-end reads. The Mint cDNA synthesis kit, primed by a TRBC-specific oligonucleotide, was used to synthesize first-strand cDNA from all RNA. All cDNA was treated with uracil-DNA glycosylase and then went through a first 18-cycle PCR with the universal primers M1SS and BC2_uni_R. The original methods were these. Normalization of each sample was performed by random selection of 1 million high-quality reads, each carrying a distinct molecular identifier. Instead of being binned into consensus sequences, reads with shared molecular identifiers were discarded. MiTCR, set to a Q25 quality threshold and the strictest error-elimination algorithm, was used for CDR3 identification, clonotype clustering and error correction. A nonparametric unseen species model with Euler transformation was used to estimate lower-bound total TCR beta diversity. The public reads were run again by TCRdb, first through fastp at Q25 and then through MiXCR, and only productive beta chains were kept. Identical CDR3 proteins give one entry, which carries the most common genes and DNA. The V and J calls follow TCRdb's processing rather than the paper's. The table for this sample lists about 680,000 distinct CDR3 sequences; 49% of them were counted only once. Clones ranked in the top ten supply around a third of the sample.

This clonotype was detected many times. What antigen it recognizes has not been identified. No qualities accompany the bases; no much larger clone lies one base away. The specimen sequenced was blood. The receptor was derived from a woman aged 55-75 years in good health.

DNA sequence: TGTGCCAGCAGCCCGACAGGTCTCCAAGAGACCCAGTACTTC. This yields the protein CASSPTGLQETQYF. The rearranged chain carries TRBV7-3 and TRBJ2-5, with a weak D call of TRBD1 (6 bases match). V lost 5 bases and J lost 1 base; the stretch between them is 11 bases long. The cysteine opens and the phenylalanine closes a CDR3 of 14 amino acids. Only the CDR3 part of the read is kept: 42 bases, read in frame from the first base. The germline V gene provides CDR1 SGHTA and CDR2 FQGTGA.